This TCR beta chain was found in a study of shared clonotypes between healthy human individuals. At the level of the study: Used for every donor were three CD4 naive, three CD4 memory, two CD8 naive and one CD8 memory plate. Study findings and constraints: A limitation of the genetic and exposure-history diversity represented arose from few donors.

It was at deep level that the assay was run. Genomic DNA from each subset was divided evenly over several immunoSEQ plates. Generated by immunoSEQ multiplex PCR, the TCRdb table keeps only in-frame clones and is missing some. Of about 1.5 million clones in the sample, roughly 98% were seen once. V was trimmed by 6 bases and J by 11 bases, leaving 21 bases between them. CDR1 is MNHEY and CDR2 is SMNVEV in the germline V gene (reference sequence). The CDR3 spans 14 residues. On this clone: Its antigen remains unknown.

The chain couples TRBV27 to TRBJ2-3; the D is unclear. This TCR derives from a man in his thirties or forties in good health. Sample: naive CD4+ T cells sorted from blood. Subset indicated: CD45RA+ positively selected. The CDR3 sequence is CASSTPTRRSGQYF. CDR3 DNA: TGTGCCAGCAGCACCCCCACCCGCCGGTCAGGGCAGTATTTT.